Listed below are T cell receptor beta chains from one sample, sequenced in a study of molecular identifiers for immune sequencing clone quantification. TCRdb called the PCR reads again in MiXCR, with one record for every CDR3 protein. The sample has hundreds of thousands of distinct CDR3 sequences; roughly a quarter are singletons. The sequenced material came from naive CD8+ T cells from blood, with Jurkat cell RNA spiked in. Every receptor here comes from a human donor in good health. Some libraries in this study had Jurkat cell RNA spiked in. Each CDR3 is given with its conserved first and last residue. Fields, in order: J gene, clone size, V gene, D gene, CDR3 protein, CDR3 DNA. The D gene is left open where the match is weak. Where a row states a size, it is once, few, many or the class of an expanded clone; other rows omit it.

j_call: TRBJ1-5
clone_size: many
v_call: TRBV6-2/TRBV6-3
d_call: TRBD1
cdr3_aa: CASSYSGQGDQPQHF
cdr3_nt: TGTGCCAGCAGTTACTCGGGACAGGGGGATCAGCCCCAGCATTTT

j_call: TRBJ2-6
clone_size: NA
v_call: TRBV5-4
d_call: TRBD2
cdr3_aa: CASSPPQAGGAGANVPTF
cdr3_nt: TGTGCCAGCAGCCCTCCCCAAGCGGGGGGGGCTGGGGCCAACGTCCCGACTTTC

j_call: TRBJ2-3
clone_size: few
v_call: TRBV28
d_call: NA
cdr3_aa: CASNSHNRQYTQYF
cdr3_nt: TGTGCCAGCAACAGCCATAACCGACAGTATACGCAGTATTTT

j_call: TRBJ2-2
clone_size: few
v_call: TRBV27
d_call: TRBD2
cdr3_aa: CASSLSPRLAGAPLFF
cdr3_nt: TGTGCCAGCAGTTTATCGCCTCGACTAGCGGGAGCCCCGCTGTTTTTT

j_call: TRBJ2-3
clone_size: NA
v_call: TRBV5-1
d_call: NA
cdr3_aa: CASSWSGADTQYF
cdr3_nt: TGCGCCAGCAGCTGGAGCGGCGCAGATACGCAGTATTTT

j_call: TRBJ2-7
clone_size: NA
v_call: TRBV19
d_call: TRBD2
cdr3_aa: CASSTTSGTAWYEQYF
cdr3_nt: TGTGCCAGTAGTACCACGAGCGGGACGGCGTGGTACGAGCAGTACTTC

j_call: TRBJ2-7
clone_size: few
v_call: TRBV4-1
d_call: TRBD2
cdr3_aa: CASSQGVAGSYEQYF
cdr3_nt: TGCGCCAGCAGCCAAGGGGTAGCGGGGTCTTACGAGCAGTACTTC

j_call: TRBJ2-7
clone_size: few
v_call: TRBV19
d_call: TRBD1
cdr3_aa: CASAAGTAYEQYF
cdr3_nt: TGTGCCAGCGCCGCCGGGACAGCCTACGAGCAGTACTTC

j_call: TRBJ2-3
clone_size: many
v_call: TRBV7-6
d_call: TRBD2
cdr3_aa: CASSPGPSGENTDTQYF
cdr3_nt: TGTGCCAGCAGCCCCGGCCCTAGCGGGGAAAACACAGATACGCAGTATTTT

j_call: TRBJ1-5
clone_size: many
v_call: TRBV6-2/TRBV6-3
d_call: NA
cdr3_aa: CASSYDNQPQHF
cdr3_nt: TGTGCCAGCAGTTACGACAATCAGCCCCAGCATTTT

j_call: TRBJ2-7
clone_size: many
v_call: TRBV19
d_call: NA
cdr3_aa: CASSYSADHYEQYF
cdr3_nt: TGTGCCAGTAGTTACTCCGCGGACCACTACGAGCAGTACTTC

j_call: TRBJ2-7
clone_size: many
v_call: TRBV29-1
d_call: NA
cdr3_aa: CSVEDWEEKYF
cdr3_nt: TGCAGCGTTGAAGATTGGGAGGAAAAGTACTTC

j_call: TRBJ2-5
clone_size: NA
v_call: TRBV12-3/TRBV12-4
d_call: TRBD2
cdr3_aa: CASSYSGGAQETQYF
cdr3_nt: TGTGCCAGCAGCTATAGCGGGGGGGCCCAAGAGACCCAGTACTTC

j_call: TRBJ2-2
clone_size: NA
v_call: TRBV5-3
d_call: NA
cdr3_aa: CASKQWYTVELFF
cdr3_nt: TGTGCGAGCAAGCAGTGGTACACCGTGGAGCTGTTTTTT

j_call: TRBJ2-1
clone_size: few
v_call: TRBV3-1
d_call: NA
cdr3_aa: CASSPTSSYNEQFF
cdr3_nt: TGTGCCAGCAGCCCAACTAGCTCCTACAATGAGCAGTTCTTC

j_call: TRBJ2-3
clone_size: many
v_call: TRBV2
d_call: NA
cdr3_aa: CASRAPGLNTDTQYF
cdr3_nt: TGTGCCAGCAGGGCCCCCGGACTAAACACAGATACGCAGTATTTT

j_call: TRBJ1-1
clone_size: many
v_call: TRBV6-6
d_call: NA
cdr3_aa: CASGELTSPEAFF
cdr3_nt: TGTGCCAGCGGGGAGTTAACCTCACCGGAAGCTTTCTTT

j_call: TRBJ1-4
clone_size: many
v_call: TRBV5-5
d_call: NA
cdr3_aa: CASSPTANEKLFF
cdr3_nt: TGTGCCAGCAGCCCGACGGCTAATGAAAAACTGTTTTTT

j_call: TRBJ2-7
clone_size: NA
v_call: TRBV14
d_call: NA
cdr3_aa: CASSQFGVRGRSAYEQYF
cdr3_nt: TGTGCCAGCAGCCAATTCGGGGTAAGGGGTCGATCCGCCTACGAGCAGTACTTC

j_call: TRBJ2-7
clone_size: NA
v_call: TRBV19
d_call: NA
cdr3_aa: CASSTGPGQPYEQYF
cdr3_nt: TGTGCCAGTAGTACCGGACCGGGACAACCCTACGAGCAGTACTTC

j_call: TRBJ1-2
clone_size: many
v_call: TRBV5-6
d_call: NA
cdr3_aa: CASSLGRTNYGYTF
cdr3_nt: TGTGCCAGCAGCTTGGGACGGACCAACTATGGCTACACCTTC

j_call: TRBJ1-6
clone_size: few
v_call: TRBV28
d_call: NA
cdr3_aa: CASSLIGTMNSPLHF
cdr3_nt: TGTGCCAGCAGTCTCATCGGGACAATGAATTCACCCCTCCACTTT

j_call: TRBJ1-5
clone_size: many
v_call: TRBV28
d_call: TRBD1
cdr3_aa: CASRLQGARGGYSNQPQHF
cdr3_nt: TGTGCCAGCAGATTACAGGGGGCGCGGGGCGGATATAGCAATCAGCCCCAGCATTTT

j_call: TRBJ2-2
clone_size: few
v_call: TRBV4-3
d_call: TRBD2
cdr3_aa: CASSQDSGSSGELFF
cdr3_nt: TGCGCCAGCAGCCAAGACAGCGGGAGCTCCGGGGAGCTGTTTTTT

j_call: TRBJ1-6
clone_size: few
v_call: TRBV4-1
d_call: NA
cdr3_aa: CASSRTGSSYNSPLHF
cdr3_nt: TGCGCCAGCAGCCGAACGGGGAGCTCCTATAATTCACCCCTCCACTTT

j_call: TRBJ2-7
clone_size: NA
v_call: TRBV27
d_call: NA
cdr3_aa: CASSSHRESYEQYF
cdr3_nt: TGTGCCAGCAGTTCCCACAGGGAGTCCTACGAGCAGTACTTC

j_call: TRBJ2-7
clone_size: NA
v_call: TRBV7-9
d_call: NA
cdr3_aa: CASSLLTGSWDEQYF
cdr3_nt: TGTGCCAGCAGCTTACTAACAGGGAGTTGGGACGAGCAGTACTTC

j_call: TRBJ1-4
clone_size: many
v_call: TRBV13
d_call: NA
cdr3_aa: CASTLGQGSEKLFF
cdr3_nt: TGTGCCAGCACCCTGGGGCAGGGAAGTGAAAAACTGTTTTTT

j_call: TRBJ2-7
clone_size: many
v_call: TRBV7-9
d_call: TRBD1
cdr3_aa: CASSFRDRASYEQYF
cdr3_nt: TGTGCCAGCAGCTTCCGGGACAGGGCCTCGTACGAGCAGTACTTC

j_call: TRBJ1-1
clone_size: few
v_call: TRBV6-2/TRBV6-3
d_call: NA
cdr3_aa: CASRAVAGRTEAFF
cdr3_nt: TGTGCCAGCAGAGCGGTTGCGGGTCGGACTGAAGCTTTCTTT

j_call: TRBJ2-1
clone_size: NA
v_call: TRBV20-1
d_call: NA
cdr3_aa: CSARAVHYNEQFF
cdr3_nt: TGCAGTGCTAGGGCGGTGCACTACAATGAGCAGTTCTTC

j_call: TRBJ2-3
clone_size: NA
v_call: TRBV7-9
d_call: NA
cdr3_aa: CASSFGWRGTDTQYF
cdr3_nt: TGTGCCAGCAGCTTCGGCTGGAGGGGCACAGATACGCAGTATTTT

j_call: TRBJ1-1
clone_size: few
v_call: TRBV29-1
d_call: NA
cdr3_aa: CSPTVRVNTEAFF
cdr3_nt: TGCAGCCCTACAGTCCGGGTAAACACTGAAGCTTTCTTT

j_call: TRBJ1-1
clone_size: NA
v_call: TRBV7-9
d_call: NA
cdr3_aa: CASSYGGGEAFF
cdr3_nt: TGTGCCAGCAGCTATGGGGGGGGGGAAGCTTTCTTT

j_call: TRBJ2-7
clone_size: few
v_call: TRBV30
d_call: NA
cdr3_aa: CAWSGGVSYEQYF
cdr3_nt: TGTGCCTGGAGTGGAGGAGTTTCCTACGAGCAGTACTTC

j_call: TRBJ2-1
clone_size: many
v_call: TRBV29-1
d_call: NA
cdr3_aa: CSVEPNPGNEQFF
cdr3_nt: TGCAGCGTTGAGCCAAATCCCGGGAATGAGCAGTTCTTC

j_call: TRBJ2-7
clone_size: NA
v_call: TRBV11-3
d_call: NA
cdr3_aa: CASSFIWARQKQYF
cdr3_nt: TGTGCCAGCAGCTTCATTTGGGCTAGACAGAAGCAGTACTTC

j_call: TRBJ2-7
clone_size: NA
v_call: TRBV20-1
d_call: NA
cdr3_aa: CSASSAGETYEQYF
cdr3_nt: TGCAGTGCTAGTTCCGCGGGTGAAACCTACGAGCAGTACTTC

j_call: TRBJ2-7
clone_size: many
v_call: TRBV27
d_call: TRBD1
cdr3_aa: CASTGQMNEQYF
cdr3_nt: TGTGCCAGTACGGGACAGATGAACGAGCAGTACTTC

j_call: TRBJ1-1
clone_size: many
v_call: TRBV12-3/TRBV12-4
d_call: NA
cdr3_aa: CASSPNPATEAFF
cdr3_nt: TGTGCCAGCAGTCCCAACCCGGCCACTGAAGCTTTCTTT

j_call: TRBJ2-3
clone_size: many
v_call: TRBV7-6
d_call: TRBD1
cdr3_aa: CASSYAGGGTDTQYF
cdr3_nt: TGTGCCAGCAGTTACGCAGGGGGCGGAACAGATACGCAGTATTTT

j_call: TRBJ2-7
clone_size: few
v_call: TRBV10-3
d_call: NA
cdr3_aa: CAISEVLGSDYEQYF
cdr3_nt: TGTGCCATCAGTGAAGTGCTCGGCAGCGACTACGAGCAGTACTTC

j_call: TRBJ2-7
clone_size: few
v_call: TRBV11-2
d_call: NA
cdr3_aa: CASSPEGWHYEQYF
cdr3_nt: TGTGCCAGCAGCCCTGAGGGCTGGCACTACGAGCAGTACTTC

j_call: TRBJ2-3
clone_size: few
v_call: TRBV27
d_call: TRBD2
cdr3_aa: CASSLGSGSADTQYF
cdr3_nt: TGTGCCAGCAGTTTGGGTAGCGGGAGTGCAGATACGCAGTATTTT

j_call: TRBJ2-1
clone_size: NA
v_call: TRBV7-9
d_call: NA
cdr3_aa: CASSLLGDDNEQFF
cdr3_nt: TGTGCCAGCAGCTTGTTGGGAGATGACAATGAGCAGTTCTTC

j_call: TRBJ2-1
clone_size: many
v_call: TRBV7-8
d_call: NA
cdr3_aa: CASSLILGGLAYNEQFF
cdr3_nt: TGTGCCAGCAGCTTAATTCTTGGGGGACTGGCCTACAATGAGCAGTTCTTC

j_call: TRBJ2-7
clone_size: many
v_call: TRBV5-6
d_call: NA
cdr3_aa: CASSLEPAAFRYEQYF
cdr3_nt: TGTGCCAGCAGCTTGGAGCCAGCAGCGTTTAGGTACGAGCAGTACTTC